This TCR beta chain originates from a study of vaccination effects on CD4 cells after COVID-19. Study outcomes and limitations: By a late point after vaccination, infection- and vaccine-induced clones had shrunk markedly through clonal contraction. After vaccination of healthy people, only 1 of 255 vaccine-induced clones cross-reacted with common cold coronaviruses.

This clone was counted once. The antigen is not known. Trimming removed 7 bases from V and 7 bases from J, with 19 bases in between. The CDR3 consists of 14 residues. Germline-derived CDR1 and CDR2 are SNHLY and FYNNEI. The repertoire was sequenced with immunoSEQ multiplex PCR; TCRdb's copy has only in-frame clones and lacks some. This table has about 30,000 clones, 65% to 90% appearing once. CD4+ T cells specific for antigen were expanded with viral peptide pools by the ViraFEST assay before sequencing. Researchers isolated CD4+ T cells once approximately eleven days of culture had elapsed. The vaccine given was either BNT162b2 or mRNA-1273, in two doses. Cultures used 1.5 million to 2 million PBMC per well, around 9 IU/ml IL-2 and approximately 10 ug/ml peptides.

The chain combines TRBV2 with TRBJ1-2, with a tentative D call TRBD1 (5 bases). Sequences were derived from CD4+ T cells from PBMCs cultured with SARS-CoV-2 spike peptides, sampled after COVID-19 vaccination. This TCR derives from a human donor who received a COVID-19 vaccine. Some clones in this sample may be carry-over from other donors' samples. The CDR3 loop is CASIPTGPSGGYTF. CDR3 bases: TGTGCCAGCATTCCTACAGGACCCTCTGGTGGCTACACCTTC.